One sample yielded the 30 T cell receptor beta chains listed below, sequenced in a study of shared clonotypes between healthy human individuals. Libraries were prepared by immunoSEQ multiplex PCR; TCRdb keeps only in-frame clonotypes and omits some of them. The sample consists of 950,000 to 1,100,000 clones, around 78% of them appearing once. The sequenced material came from memory CD4+ T cells from PBMCs. The subset here: CD45RA-negative fraction. The receptors come from a man aged 18-30 years in good health. Some clones in this sample may be carry-over from other donors' samples.

The CDR3 bases are TGTGCCAGCAGCGGAGGACTAGCGGGAAGCCCAGAGACCCAGTACTTC. Translation: CASSGGLAGSPETQYF. This rearrangement joins TRBV7-6 to TRBJ2-5; TRBD2 matches 12 bases. Germline V gives CDR1 SGHVS, CDR2 FNYEAQ. Trimming removed 5 bases from V and 4 bases from J; junction bases left unmatched: 8. The CDR3 consists of 16 residues.

The sample holds one count of this clone. The gene calls are TRBV7-9 and TRBJ1-3, with 11 bases matching TRBD1. V was pared by 5 bases and J by 4 bases, with 4 bases of the junction left unmatched. The CDR3 is 15 amino acids. Germline V gene lookup returns CDR1 SEHNR and CDR2 FQNEAQ (reference sequence). CDR3 amino acids: CASSTDRGQGNTIYF. DNA of the CDR3: TGTGCCAGCAGCACGGACAGGGGGCAAGGAAACACCATATATTTT.

V is TRBV6-5 and J is TRBJ1-3; 7 bases map to TRBD1. The CDR3 consists of 13 residues. The junction had 4 bases not matched to a gene; V was cut back by 7 bases and J by 4 bases. Germline V gene lookup returns CDR1 MNHEY and CDR2 SVGAGI. The CDR3, as DNA: TGTGCCAGCAAGACAGGGCTAGGAAACACCATATATTTT. Protein: CASKTGLGNTIYF.

This clone was recorded a few times. Within the sample, other DNA sequences also encode this same CDR3. The chain couples TRBV5-8 to TRBJ2-5; TRBD1 aligns across 9 bases. Per the germline V gene, CDR1 is SGHTS and CDR2 is YDEGEE. The CDR3 covers 13 residues. The trim removed 5 bases at V and 6 bases at J, leaving 5 bases unmatched. Here the CDR3 reads CASRVTGGKTQYF. The CDR3 nucleotides are TGTGCCAGCAGGGTGACAGGGGGGAAGACCCAGTACTTC.

This chain links TRBV6-1 with TRBJ2-7; 10 bases are a match to TRBD1. The CDR3 length is 16 residues. Looked up from germline, CDR1 is MNHNS and CDR2 is SASEGT. Losses at the gene ends were 0 bases for V and 2 bases for J; bases not matched to a gene: 4. The CDR3 region has the DNA TGTGCCAGCAGTGAAGCGGATGGACAGGGGGCCTACGAGCAGTACTTC. It codes for CASSEADGQGAYEQYF.

This clone was seen a few times. V gene TRBV18 combines with J gene TRBJ2-2; a weak D match, TRBD1 (5 bases). Germline loops: CDR1 KGHSH, CDR2 LQKENI. Trimming shortened V by 3 bases and J by 5 bases, and 22 bases separated the two germline ends. The CDR3 covers 18 residues. The CDR3 DNA reads as TGTGCCAGCTCACCTAGCCCCCTCACATTCCAGGGAACCGGGGAGCTGTTTTTT. It codes for CASSPSPLTFQGTGELFF.

The chain joins TRBV5-8 to TRBJ2-2, with D hard to call. The CDR3 runs 17 residues. The germline CDR1 and CDR2 sequences are SGHTS and YDEGEE. Trimming removed 3 bases from V and 0 bases from J, with 15 bases in between. The CDR3 reads CASSWHQSRSNTGELFF. CDR3 sequence (DNA): TGTGCCAGCAGCTGGCACCAGAGTCGTTCGAACACCGGGGAGCTGTTTTTT.

As concerns this clone: A far larger clone is only one base removed, so a read error is likely. The rearrangement joins TRBV28 to TRBJ2-7, with a possible D match to TRBD2 (6 bases). Germline CDR1 reads MDHEN; CDR2 reads SYDVKM. The CDR3 is made up of 15 amino acids. CDR3 residues: CASSLRGTVSYEQCF. The CDR3 DNA reads TGTGCCAGCAGTTTACGTGGGACTGTCTCCTACGAGCAGTGCTTC.

J is TRBJ1-1 and V is TRBV28, with D possibly matching TRBD1 (5 bases). In germline, CDR1 is MDHEN, CDR2 SYDVKM. Trimming removed 6 bases from V and 4 bases from J, with 18 bases in between. The CDR3 consists of 15 residues. CDR3 region: CASREYGGSGTEAFF. The CDR3 coding sequence is TGTGCCAGCAGAGAATACGGGGGTTCGGGCACTGAAGCTTTCTTT.

Turning to this clone: Different DNA sequences within this sample yield the same CDR3. V and J are TRBV28 and TRBJ2-6; D unresolved. Germline CDR1 MDHEN, CDR2 SYDVKM. The CDR3 has 13 residues. V was pared by 1 base and J by 2 bases, with 0 bases between. The CDR3 DNA sequence: TGTGCCAGCAGTTTATCTGGGGCCAACGTCCTGACTTTC. It codes for CASSLSGANVLTF.

V is TRBV5-1 and J is TRBJ1-2; a possible D gene is TRBD1 (6 bases). Trimming removed 7 bases at V and 1 base at J, with 23 bases between. Germline lookup yields CDR1 SGHRS and CDR2 YFSETQ. The CDR3 length is 17 residues. The CDR3 region is CASLLIPGALDNYGYTF. CDR3 DNA: TGCGCCAGCTTACTTATTCCGGGGGCGTTAGATAACTATGGCTACACCTTC.

V is TRBV30 and J is TRBJ2-1, with 15 bases fitting TRBD2. Germline CDR1 GTSNPN, CDR2 SVGIG (reference sequence). The J segment lost 3 bases and the V segment lost 8 bases, leaving 14 bases of the junction unmatched. The CDR3 is 18 residues long. The CDR3 DNA sequence: TGTGCCGGCGCCGGGACTAGCGGGAGGCCGCAACACTACAATGAGCAGTTCTTC. This translates into CAGAGTSGRPQHYNEQFF.

The chain carries TRBV21-1 and TRBJ1-5; TRBD1 reflects the table's D call only, with no check against the DNA. TRBV21-1 is described as a pseudogene. CDR3 length: 16 residues. CDR3 loop: CASSSDRGLSNQPQHF. CDR3 coding DNA: TGTGCCAGCAGCTCGGACAGGGGCCTAAGCAATCAGCCCCAGCATTTT.

The sample holds one count of this clone. The genes are TRBV5-1 and TRBJ2-7; either TRBD1 or TRBD2 may supply D (8 bases each). V was pared by 3 bases and J by 0 bases, with 16 bases between. Germline V gene data show CDR1 as SGHRS and CDR2 as YFSETQ. The CDR3 has 16 amino acids. CDR3 sequence (DNA): TGCGCCAGCAGCTCGGGGGGGACAGGTGGCTCCTACGAGCAGTACTTC. Translated, it gives CASSSGGTGGSYEQYF.

In its sample, this clone was seen a few times. The V gene is TRBV7-2, the J gene TRBJ2-7, with 9 positions matching TRBD2. The junction had 2 bases not matched to a gene; V was cut back by 0 bases and J by 2 bases. The CDR3 sequence is 15 residues long. CDR1 is SGHTA, CDR2 FQGNSA, per germline. The CDR3 DNA is TGTGCCAGCAGCTTAGCGCGCGGGAGGGCCTACGAGCAGTACTTC. Its translation: CASSLARGRAYEQYF. Combining the CDR3 with reference TRBV7-2 and TRBJ2-7 gives the whole variable domain GAGVSQSPSNKVTEKGKDVELRCDPISGHTALYWYRQSLGQGLEFLIYFQGNSAPDKSGLPSDRFSAERTGGSVSTLTIQRTQQEDSAVYLCASSLARGRAYEQYFGPGTRLTVT.

This clone showed up just a few times. The V call is TRBV4-2, the J call TRBJ2-7; D remains ambiguous. Between the trimmed V and J ends, which lost 0 bases and 6 bases, there was a span of 12 bases. This CDR3 is 14 amino acids long. The germline V gene encodes CDR1 LGHNA and CDR2 YNFKEQ. The CDR3 here is CASSQDSRSIEQYF. The CDR3, as DNA: TGTGCCAGCAGCCAAGATAGTAGGTCGATCGAGCAGTACTTC.

The V call is TRBV2, the J call TRBJ2-2; D might be TRBD1 or TRBD2, each matching 5 bases. Germline V gene data show CDR1 as SNHLY and CDR2 as FYNNEI. V lost 6 bases, J lost 4 bases, and 12 bases lay in between. The length of the CDR3 is 14 residues. The CDR3 is CASRGQAATGELFF. CDR3 nucleotide sequence: TGTGCCAGCAGGGGGCAAGCGGCCACCGGGGAGCTGTTTTTT.

This sequence joins TRBV18 and TRBJ2-3; D uncertain. CDR3 length equals 19 residues. Trimming cost V 2 bases and J 0 bases, with 21 bases left between them. CDR1 and CDR2 (germline): KGHSH, LQKENI. The CDR3 DNA follows: TGTGCCAGCTCACCATTCACACCTACCACTATGACTAGCACAGATACGCAGTATTTT. Protein product: CASSPFTPTTMTSTDTQYF.

The CDR3 spells CATSLLTGVTEAFF. The CDR3 DNA follows: TGTGCCACCAGCCTACTGACAGGGGTCACTGAAGCTTTCTTT. The chain carries TRBV15 and TRBJ1-1; 8 bases agree with TRBD1. V was clipped by 5 bases and J by 4 bases; unmatched bases: 6. The germline CDR1 and CDR2 sequences are LNHNV and YYDKDF (reference sequence). The CDR3 totals 14 residues.

A word on this clone: Other nucleotide sequences from this sample produce the same CDR3. V and J are TRBV28 and TRBJ2-5; 9 nucleotides match TRBD1. Germline CDR1 reads MDHEN; CDR2 reads SYDVKM. V shed 6 bases and J 5 bases; nucleotides not matched to a gene: 4. The CDR3 extends over 13 amino acids. DNA for the CDR3: TGTGCCAGCAGGGGGACAGGGAGGGAGACCCAGTACTTC. It is translated as CASRGTGRETQYF.

This clone was detected only a few times. The rearrangement uses TRBV4-1 and TRBJ1-6; tentatively, D is TRBD1 (6 bases). Germline CDR1 is MGHRA and CDR2 is YSYEKL. V was cut by 5 bases and J by 7 bases, with 12 bases left in between. The CDR3 spans 14 residues. Written as DNA, the CDR3 is TGCGCCAGCAGCATGGCAGGGGCCAATTCACCCCTCCACTTT. Its protein is CASSMAGANSPLHF.

The rearrangement uses TRBV18 and TRBJ2-6; possibly TRBD1 for D (6 bases). The CDR3 is 17 amino acids. Germline assignment: CDR1 KGHSH and CDR2 LQKENI. Trimming pared 1 base from V and 0 bases from J, leaving 10 bases between. CDR3 sequence (DNA): TGTGCCAGCTCACCACTGACAGGATTCTCTGGGGCCAACGTCCTGACTTTC. Protein: CASSPLTGFSGANVLTF.

The chain combines TRBV7-8 with TRBJ2-7; D remains ambiguous. V lost 2 bases to trimming and J lost 3 bases, with 8 bases between them. The CDR3 contains 13 residues. Germline-derived CDR1 and CDR2 are SGHVS and FQNEAQ. CDR3 nucleotides: TGTGCCAGCAGCTTAAGGCGCCTCTACGAGCAGTACTTC. Translating it yields CASSLRRLYEQYF.

Details on this clone: Other DNA sequences of this sample code for an identical CDR3. The genes are TRBV28 and TRBJ2-5; D may be TRBD1 or TRBD2 (6 bases each). The CDR3 sequence is 14 residues long. The V end lost 6 bases, the J end lost 5 bases, and 16 bases lay between the germline ends. Germline V gene data show CDR1 as MDHEN and CDR2 as SYDVKM. The CDR3 nucleotides read TGTGCCAGCAGCTCCCGAGGGGGGTCCGAGACCCAGTACTTC. Translation: CASSSRGGSETQYF.

Turning to this clone: Other DNA sequences from this sample encode an identical CDR3 as well. This chain uses TRBV11-1 with TRBJ2-7; D may be TRBD1 (5 bases). V dropped 0 bases and J dropped 3 bases, with 6 bases sitting between them. Germline assignment: CDR1 SGHAT and CDR2 FQDESV (reference sequence). This CDR3 spans 13 amino acids. Here the CDR3 reads CASSLAGLYEQYF. CDR3 DNA sequence: TGTGCCAGCAGCTTAGCGGGGCTCTACGAGCAGTACTTC.

The chain has TRBV5-8 and TRBJ2-7; a possible D gene is TRBD1 (5 bases). Germline V CDR1 and CDR2: SGHTS, YDEGEE. The CDR3 extends over 13 amino acids. Trimming removed 7 bases from V and 2 bases from J, with 13 bases in between. In nucleotides, the CDR3 is TGTGCCAGCGCAATCAGGGATACCTACGAGCAGTACTTC. Translated: CASAIRDTYEQYF.

J is TRBJ2-2 and V is TRBV28; D is unclear. The CDR3 is 12 amino acids. V was pared by 6 bases and J by 1 base, with 3 bases between. The germline V gene encodes CDR1 MDHEN and CDR2 SYDVKM. Here the CDR3 reads CASRRNTGELFF. DNA for the CDR3: TGTGCCAGCAGAAGGAACACCGGGGAGCTGTTTTTT.

This chain joins TRBV11-3 and TRBJ2-1; TRBD2 agrees at 8 bases. The CDR3 loop spans 14 amino acids. V was pared by 7 bases and J by 9 bases, with 11 bases of the junction left unmatched. CDR1 and CDR2 from the germline V gene are SGHNT and YENEEA. CDR3 sequence reads: CASTCREGLCEQFF. The CDR3, as DNA: TGTGCCAGCACCTGCCGGGAGGGCCTGTGTGAGCAGTTCTTC.

This chain links TRBV4-2 with TRBJ2-7; unclear D gene. V was trimmed by 8 bases and J by 6 bases, leaving 11 bases between them. The CDR3 runs to 11 residues. Germline V CDR1 and CDR2: LGHNA, YNFKEQ. The DNA of the CDR3 is TGTGCCAGCCCGCCGATGAGCGAGCAGTACTTC. Its protein product is CASPPMSEQYF.

Worth noting for this clone: Other DNA sequences in the same sample also yield this CDR3. The chain uses TRBV29-1 and TRBJ2-5; no firm D call. The CDR3 contains 11 residues. Between the trimmed V and J ends, which lost 6 bases and 2 bases, there was a span of 7 bases. Germline V gene lookup returns CDR1 SQVTM and CDR2 ANQGSEA. The DNA for the CDR3 is TGCAGCGTAGGACCACAAGAGACCCAGTACTTC. Translated: CSVGPQETQYF.